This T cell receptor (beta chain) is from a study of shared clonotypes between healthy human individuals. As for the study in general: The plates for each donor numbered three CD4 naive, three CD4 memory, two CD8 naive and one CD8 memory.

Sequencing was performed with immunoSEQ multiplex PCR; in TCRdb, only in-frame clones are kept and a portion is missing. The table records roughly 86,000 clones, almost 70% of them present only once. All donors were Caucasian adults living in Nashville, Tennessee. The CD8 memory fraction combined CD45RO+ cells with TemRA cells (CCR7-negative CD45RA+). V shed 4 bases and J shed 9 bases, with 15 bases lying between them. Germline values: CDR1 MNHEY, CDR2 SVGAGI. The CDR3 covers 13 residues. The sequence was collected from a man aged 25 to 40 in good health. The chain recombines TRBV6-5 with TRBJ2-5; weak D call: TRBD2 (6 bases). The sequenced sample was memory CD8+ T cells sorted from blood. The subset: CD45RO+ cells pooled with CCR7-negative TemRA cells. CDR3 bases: TGTGCCAGCAGTTTGAGAGCCCCGGGGGCCCAGTACTTC. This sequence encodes CASSLRAPGAQYF.